This entry concerns a single T cell receptor beta chain. Its target is not known. This record comes from a study of shared clonotypes between healthy human individuals. Notes on the study in general: Larger richness was generally estimated for naive than memory subsets.

Data came from immunoSEQ multiplex PCR; TCRdb stores just in-frame clones and leaves some out. The sample includes about 1.5 million clones, approximately 97% seen only once; the top ten take 1% to 1.5%. With 6 bases removed from V and 0 bases from J, the gap between germline ends came to 12 bases. Germline V gene lookup returns CDR1 MNHEY and CDR2 SVGAGI. This CDR3 region has 14 residues. The receptor was isolated from a man aged 25 to 40 in good health. Specimen: naive CD4+ T cells sorted from blood. Described subset: CD45RA+ positively selected. The chain employs TRBV6-5 and TRBJ2-7; D not certain. The CDR3 DNA reads as TGTGCCAGCAGGATGACAATCAACTCCTACGAGCAGTACTTC. This gives the protein CASRMTINSYEQYF.